The rows below give T cell receptor beta chains drawn from one sample of a study of identical twins. In TCRdb, the 5' RACE reads were re-called with MiXCR into one record per CDR3 protein. The table includes roughly 500,000 distinct CDR3 sequences, roughly a fifth detected once. These records were also assigned to another study, of T cells expressing NK-cell markers.

Sequencing was done on a sample of CD4+ T cells sorted from blood. The source is a young woman in good health. Each CDR3 is given with its conserved first and last residue. A D gene is named only where the DNA matches it firmly. A row's size may be missing; if present it is once, few, many or a size class.

CDR3nt: TGTGCCAGCAGCGTAGGAGTGGGGCCGTACACCGGGGAGCTGTTTTTT
CDR3aa: CASSVGVGPYTGELFF
v_gene: TRBV9
len: 16
j_gene: TRBJ2-2
d_gene: -
abundance: few

CDR3nt: TGCACCAGCAGCCAGGCGAGGCAGTACTTC
CDR3aa: CTSSQARQYF
v_gene: TRBV1
len: 10
j_gene: TRBJ2-7
d_gene: -
abundance: -

CDR3nt: TGTGCCAGCAGTAGACAGGGATCGATCTACGAGCAGTACTTC
CDR3aa: CASSRQGSIYEQYF
v_gene: TRBV25-1
len: 14
j_gene: TRBJ2-7
d_gene: TRBD1
abundance: few

CDR3nt: TGTGCCACCTCAAAGGGAACAGATACGCAGTATTTT
CDR3aa: CATSKGTDTQYF
v_gene: TRBV15
len: 12
j_gene: TRBJ2-3
d_gene: -
abundance: -

CDR3nt: TGCAGTGCTAGGCCGGGGGGGACCCAGTACTTC
CDR3aa: CSARPGGTQYF
v_gene: TRBV20-1
len: 11
j_gene: TRBJ2-5
d_gene: TRBD2
abundance: -

CDR3nt: TGTGCCAGCAGCCTCACCCTGCGAATAAGGGGCTCGAACACCGGGGAGCTGTTTTTT
CDR3aa: CASSLTLRIRGSNTGELFF
v_gene: TRBV6-1
len: 19
j_gene: TRBJ2-2
d_gene: -
abundance: -

CDR3nt: TGCAGTGCTAGAGTGCTAGGGGGGCCGGGATCCGAGCAGTACTTC
CDR3aa: CSARVLGGPGSEQYF
v_gene: TRBV20-1
len: 15
j_gene: TRBJ2-7
d_gene: -
abundance: few

CDR3nt: TGCAGCGTTAGTACTCGGACGGAAGAGACCCAGTACTTC
CDR3aa: CSVSTRTEETQYF
v_gene: TRBV29-1
len: 13
j_gene: TRBJ2-5
d_gene: -
abundance: many

CDR3nt: TGTGCCAGCAGCTTGGGATCGTATGAGCAGTTCTTC
CDR3aa: CASSLGSYEQFF
v_gene: TRBV7-9
len: 12
j_gene: TRBJ2-1
d_gene: -
abundance: few

CDR3nt: TGTGCCAGCACCGGGGGGGGAACAGGGCTTCATGGCTACACCTTC
CDR3aa: CASTGGGTGLHGYTF
v_gene: TRBV6-1
len: 15
j_gene: TRBJ1-2
d_gene: -
abundance: few

CDR3nt: TGTGCCAGCAGTTTAGGGCAGGGGCTCGCTAGCACAGATACGCAGTATTTT
CDR3aa: CASSLGQGLASTDTQYF
v_gene: TRBV27
len: 17
j_gene: TRBJ2-3
d_gene: -
abundance: -

CDR3nt: TGCAGTGCCACGACCCCCCTAGCGGGGTCCTACGAGCAGTACTTC
CDR3aa: CSATTPLAGSYEQYF
v_gene: TRBV20-1
len: 15
j_gene: TRBJ2-7
d_gene: TRBD2
abundance: few

CDR3nt: TGTGCCAGCAGCCAGCCCTCCTACAATGAGCAGTTCTTC
CDR3aa: CASSQPSYNEQFF
v_gene: TRBV7-2
len: 13
j_gene: TRBJ2-1
d_gene: -
abundance: few

CDR3nt: TGTGCCAGCAGTTACCCGGCGGACCCCTCGAGGAGCATTCAGTACTTC
CDR3aa: CASSYPADPSRSIQYF
v_gene: TRBV6-5
len: 16
j_gene: TRBJ2-4
d_gene: -
abundance: many

CDR3nt: TGTGCCAGTAGTATCCGGGTAGCGGGAAAGGGGGAGCAGTTCTTC
CDR3aa: CASSIRVAGKGEQFF
v_gene: TRBV19
len: 15
j_gene: TRBJ2-1
d_gene: TRBD2
abundance: -

CDR3nt: TGTGCCAGCAGCTTGGCCGGACTCTACGAGCAGTACTTC
CDR3aa: CASSLAGLYEQYF
v_gene: TRBV5-4
len: 13
j_gene: TRBJ2-7
d_gene: -
abundance: many

CDR3nt: TGTGCCATCAGTGCTGGACCACCTAGCACAGATACGCAGTATTTT
CDR3aa: CAISAGPPSTDTQYF
v_gene: TRBV10-3
len: 15
j_gene: TRBJ2-3
d_gene: -
abundance: few

CDR3nt: TGCAGCGGGGGACTAGCGGCTCAAGAGACCCAGTACTTC
CDR3aa: CSGGLAAQETQYF
v_gene: TRBV29-1
len: 13
j_gene: TRBJ2-5
d_gene: TRBD2
abundance: -

CDR3nt: TGTGCCAGCGGGGGGGTAGTCCGCGACACCGGGGAGCTGTTTTTT
CDR3aa: CASGGVVRDTGELFF
v_gene: TRBV6-1
len: 15
j_gene: TRBJ2-2
d_gene: TRBD2
abundance: once

CDR3nt: TGTGCCATCAGCGGTATAGCGTCAGGGCAGAACAGTAATTCCTACGAGCAGTACTTC
CDR3aa: CAISGIASGQNSNSYEQYF
v_gene: TRBV10-3
len: 19
j_gene: TRBJ2-7
d_gene: -
abundance: few

CDR3nt: TGTGCCAGCGCCCCGGGGGGCCATCAGCCCCAGCATTTT
CDR3aa: CASAPGGHQPQHF
v_gene: TRBV7-6
len: 13
j_gene: TRBJ1-5
d_gene: -
abundance: many

CDR3nt: TGCAGGGCAGCCAGCGGGGAATACAATGAGCAGTTCTTC
CDR3aa: CRAASGEYNEQFF
v_gene: TRBV20-1
len: 13
j_gene: TRBJ2-1
d_gene: TRBD2
abundance: -

CDR3nt: TGTGCCAGCAGAACCGGGACGGACAACTATGGCTACACCTTC
CDR3aa: CASRTGTDNYGYTF
v_gene: TRBV6-2/TRBV6-3
len: 14
j_gene: TRBJ1-2
d_gene: -
abundance: -

CDR3nt: TGCAGTGCACGCCTACAGGGGAGATCGGAACGGGCTTTCTTT
CDR3aa: CSARLQGRSERAFF
v_gene: TRBV20-1
len: 14
j_gene: TRBJ1-1
d_gene: TRBD1
abundance: -

CDR3nt: TGTGCCAGCAGCGCCCGGGGTGCCGGGTTTGAGCAGTTCTTC
CDR3aa: CASSARGAGFEQFF
v_gene: TRBV7-2
len: 14
j_gene: TRBJ2-1
d_gene: -
abundance: few

CDR3nt: TGCAGTGCTAGAGATTCGGGGGGCTATGGCTACACCTTC
CDR3aa: CSARDSGGYGYTF
v_gene: TRBV20-1
len: 13
j_gene: TRBJ1-2
d_gene: -
abundance: -

CDR3nt: TGCGCCAGCAGCTTGGGGCTGGCGCCGATGAACACTGAAGCTTTCTTT
CDR3aa: CASSLGLAPMNTEAFF
v_gene: TRBV5-1
len: 16
j_gene: TRBJ1-1
d_gene: -
abundance: few

CDR3nt: TGTGCCAGCAGTTTTGTGGGCGGCGACGGCTACACCTTC
CDR3aa: CASSFVGGDGYTF
v_gene: TRBV12-3/TRBV12-4
len: 13
j_gene: TRBJ1-2
d_gene: -
abundance: few

CDR3nt: TGCGCCAGCGGAGGGGCAATCCGACGGGTAGATACGCAGTATTTT
CDR3aa: CASGGAIRRVDTQYF
v_gene: TRBV10-2
len: 15
j_gene: TRBJ2-3
d_gene: -
abundance: once

CDR3nt: TGTGCCAGCACTCAAGGCCCTTGGCAGGGGTTGAATGAGCAGTTCTTC
CDR3aa: CASTQGPWQGLNEQFF
v_gene: TRBV2
len: 16
j_gene: TRBJ2-1
d_gene: -
abundance: -

CDR3nt: TGTGCCAGCTCACCCCGACAGGGAGGCGAATCACCCCTCCACTTT
CDR3aa: CASSPRQGGESPLHF
v_gene: TRBV18
len: 15
j_gene: TRBJ1-6
d_gene: TRBD1
abundance: -

CDR3nt: TGTGCCAGCAGCCAAGATACGAGAGAGACCCAGTACTTC
CDR3aa: CASSQDTRETQYF
v_gene: TRBV4-2
len: 13
j_gene: TRBJ2-5
d_gene: -
abundance: few

CDR3nt: TGTGCCAGCACACTTAGCGGGAGGAGTCCCGAGCAGTACTTC
CDR3aa: CASTLSGRSPEQYF
v_gene: TRBV12-3/TRBV12-4
len: 14
j_gene: TRBJ2-7
d_gene: TRBD2
abundance: few

CDR3nt: TGCAGTGCTAGAAAGGGAGTCCGGGAGCTGTTTTTT
CDR3aa: CSARKGVRELFF
v_gene: TRBV20-1
len: 12
j_gene: TRBJ2-2
d_gene: -
abundance: -

CDR3nt: TGCAGTGCTAGAGACCCAGGGGGGAGTACAGATACGCAGTATTTT
CDR3aa: CSARDPGGSTDTQYF
v_gene: TRBV20-1
len: 15
j_gene: TRBJ2-3
d_gene: -
abundance: few